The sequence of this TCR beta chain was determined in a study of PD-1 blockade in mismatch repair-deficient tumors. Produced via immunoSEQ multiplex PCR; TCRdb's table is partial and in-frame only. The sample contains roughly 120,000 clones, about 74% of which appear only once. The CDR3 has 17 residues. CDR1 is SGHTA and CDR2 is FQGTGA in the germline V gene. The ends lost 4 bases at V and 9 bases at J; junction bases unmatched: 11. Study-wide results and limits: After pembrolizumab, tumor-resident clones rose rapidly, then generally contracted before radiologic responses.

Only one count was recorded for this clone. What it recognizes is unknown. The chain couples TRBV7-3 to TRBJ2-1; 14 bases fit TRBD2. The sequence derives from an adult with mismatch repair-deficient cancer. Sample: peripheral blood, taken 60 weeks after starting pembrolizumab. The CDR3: CASSSLPGTSGRGEQFF. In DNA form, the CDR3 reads TGTGCCAGCAGCTCTCTTCCCGGGACTAGCGGGAGAGGTGAGCAGTTCTTC.